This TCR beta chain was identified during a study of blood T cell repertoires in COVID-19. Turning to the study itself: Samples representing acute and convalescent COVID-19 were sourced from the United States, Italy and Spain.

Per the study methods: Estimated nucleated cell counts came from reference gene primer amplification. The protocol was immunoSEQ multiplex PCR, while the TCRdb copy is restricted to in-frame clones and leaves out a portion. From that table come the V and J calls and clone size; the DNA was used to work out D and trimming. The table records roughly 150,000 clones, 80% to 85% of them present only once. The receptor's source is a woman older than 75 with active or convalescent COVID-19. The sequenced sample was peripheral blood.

The chain's CDR3 is CASSLGLAGGTYEQYF. For the CDR3, the DNA is TGTGCCAGCAGTTTGGGACTAGCGGGGGGAACCTACGAGCAGTACTTC. J is TRBJ2-7 and V is TRBV6-5, with 15 positions matching TRBD2. V was pared by 4 bases and J by 2 bases, with 3 bases of the junction left unmatched. CDR3 length: 16 residues. Germline V gene sequence: CDR1 MNHEY, CDR2 SVGAGI.